This T cell receptor beta chain was sequenced during a study of HIV-infected patients and healthy controls. Reverse transcription used about 500 ng RNA and constant-region primers for alpha and beta. Separate chain-specific third strand synthesis with multiplexing indices produced the alpha and beta libraries. The cDNA received a 5' RACE adapter containing a random hexamer plus an SP2 sequencing primer site. TCRdb re-called the 5' RACE reads through MiXCR, storing one row per CDR3 protein. The sample consists of some 20,000 distinct CDR3 sequences, about 8.5% of them appearing once. The CDR3 has 12 residues. Germline V lookup: CDR1 KGHSH, CDR2 LQKENI. Antiretroviral therapy had run roughly three months, about 14 weeks, before follow-up blood collection. All unsorted peripheral T cells were captured because whole blood was used without fractionation. This clonotype has ten or more counts. One end of the junction does not line up with germline, which may come from a read error.

This TCR was sampled from an adult with HIV infection. This specimen was blood, taken during antiretroviral therapy. The chain joins TRBV18 to TRBJ2-5, with D possibly being TRBD1 or TRBD2 (5 bases each). The CDR3 spells CASSPPGENQYF. CDR3 sequence (DNA): TGTGCCAGCTCACCACCGGGGGAGAACCAGTACTTC.